This TCR beta chain was found in a study of CD8 T cells in Susac syndrome. With random hexamers, reverse transcription was performed on about 0.5 to 1 ug of RNA. Each CDR3 protein is one row after TCRdb ran MiXCR on the immunoSEQ multiplex PCR reads. The table has some 400,000 distinct CDR3 sequences, more than 80% seen once. The source material was CD8+ T cells from PBMCs. This clonotype was obtained from a human donor with multiple sclerosis.

CDR3 sequence (DNA): TGTGCCAGCAGCTCCAGGGACGGTAATGAAAAACTGTTTTTT. Translating gives CASSSRDGNEKLFF. This chain uses TRBV5-4 with TRBJ1-4, with a tentative D call TRBD1 (5 bases). The CDR3 has 14 residues. V was clipped by 3 bases and J by 4 bases, with 10 bases between them. Germline loops: CDR1 SGHNT, CDR2 YYREEE (reference sequence).